These 23 T cell receptor beta chains were all obtained from the same sample, sequenced in a study of human T cells and chemical hapten exposure. Noted time point: patch test 1, 2 weeks after DPC sensitization. The treatment denotes: therapeutic diphenylcyclopropenone sensitization with weekly scalp DPC. Via MiXCR, TCRdb re-called the RACE reads, giving one row per CDR3 protein. The repertoire has roughly 180,000 distinct CDR3 sequences, 20% to 25% of them found once; the top ten carry over 6.5%. The sample in question was whole blood, obtained in connection with sensitization to the hapten diphenylcyclopropenone (DPC). The source is a woman between 45 and 60 years old with alopecia areata. Some clones in this sample may be carry-over from other donors' samples.

This rearrangement joins TRBV5-1 to TRBJ2-7; D gene ambiguous. Per the germline V gene, CDR1 is SGHRS and CDR2 is YFSETQ. The CDR3 is made up of 13 amino acids. Deletions cut 2 bases from V and 3 bases from J, with 9 bases between. In nucleotides, the CDR3 is TGCGCCAGCAGCTTCGGCCAGAACTACGAGCAGTACTTC. It translates to CASSFGQNYEQYF.

The rearrangement uses TRBV20-1 and TRBJ2-1; TRBD2 matches 9 bases. Germline V CDR1 and CDR2: DFQATT, SNEGSKA (reference sequence). The V segment lost 2 bases and the J segment 8 bases; nucleotides outside the gene matches: 10. The CDR3 has 15 amino acids. The CDR3 spells CSARFPGLAFDEQFF. The CDR3, as DNA: TGCAGTGCTAGATTTCCGGGACTAGCTTTCGATGAGCAGTTCTTC.

This chain's CDR3 is CASNQGILGSSYEQYF. The CDR3, as DNA: TGTGCCAGCAACCAGGGTATTCTTGGGAGCTCCTACGAGCAGTACTTC. The chain uses TRBV2 and TRBJ2-7; D tentatively reads TRBD1 or TRBD2 (5 bases each). The germline V and J ends were trimmed by 7 bases and 0 bases, with 19 bases remaining between them. From germline, CDR1 is SNHLY and CDR2 FYNNEI. The CDR3 consists of 16 residues.

CDR3 DNA: TGTGCCAGCAGCTTACAGGGCGCCATGAGGACAGATACGCAGTATTTT. Translated, it gives CASSLQGAMRTDTQYF. The chain links TRBV7-9 to TRBJ2-3, with D perhaps TRBD1 (5 bases). V was clipped by 2 bases and J by 3 bases, with 15 bases between them. The CDR3 has 16 residues. Per germline, CDR1 SEHNR and CDR2 FQNEAQ (reference sequence).

In this sample, this clonotype turned up a few times. The chain employs TRBV10-3 and TRBJ2-7; 13 bases map to TRBD2. This CDR3 is 16 amino acids long. V trimming: 6 bases; J trimming: 3 bases; junction bases outside the gene matches: 8. Per the germline V gene, CDR1 is ENHRY and CDR2 is SYGVKD. The CDR3 region is CAIRQLGTSGIYEQYF. CDR3 coding DNA: TGTGCCATCAGACAGCTGGGGACTAGCGGGATCTACGAGCAGTACTTC.

This rearrangement joins TRBV19 to TRBJ2-3; no clear D gene. Germline lookup yields CDR1 LNHDA and CDR2 SQIVND (reference sequence). CDR3 length equals 13 residues. The V gene lost 5 bases and the J gene lost 5 bases, with 11 bases spanning the gap. The CDR3 DNA reads TGTGCCAGTAGTGGCTCGAGCTTAGATACGCAGTATTTT. Protein sequence: CASSGSSLDTQYF.

This clonotype occurred once. The junction shows a germline mismatch at one end, possibly a read error. The CDR3 coding sequence is TGTGCCAGCAGCCCGGACTCAATCACGAAAACCGGGGAGCTGTTTTTT. It translates to CASSPDSITKTGELFF. V usage is TRBV3-1 and J usage is TRBJ2-2; TRBD2 might be the D (5 bases). The CDR3 length is 16 residues. Germline CDR1 LGHDT, CDR2 YNNKEL (reference sequence). Full variable domain (missing parts from reference TRBV3-1 and TRBJ2-2): DTAVSQTPKYLVTQMGNDKSIKCEQNLGHDTMYWYKQDSKKFLKIMFSYNNKELIINETVPNRFSPKSPDKAHLNLHINSLELGDSAVYFCASSPDSITKTGELFFGEGSRLTVL.

In its sample, this clonotype was seen a few times. The chain couples TRBV21-1 to TRBJ1-1. TRBV21-1 is listed as a pseudogene. The length of the CDR3 is 14 residues. DNA of the CDR3: TGTGCCAGCAGCAAAGAGAGGGTTCACACTGAAGCTTTCTTT. This gives the protein CASSKERVHTEAFF.

In its sample, this clonotype was seen many times. CDR3 DNA sequence: TGTGCCAGCAGCCCTAGCGGACCAATCTACAATGAGCAGTTCTTC. It is translated as CASSPSGPIYNEQFF. The chain carries TRBV9 and TRBJ2-1; the match to TRBD2 covers 7 bases. The CDR3 length is 15 residues. Germline V gene lookup returns CDR1 SGDLS and CDR2 YYNGEE. Trimming cost V 4 bases and J 3 bases; bases outside gene matches: 7. Drawing the rest from reference TRBV9 and TRBJ2-1, the complete variable domain is DSGVTQTPKHLITATGQRVTLRCSPRSGDLSVYWYQQSLDQGLQFLIQYYNGEERAKGNILERFSAQQFPDLHSELNLSSLELGDSALYFCASSPSGPIYNEQFFGPGTRLTVL.

V and J are TRBV5-8 and TRBJ2-6; TRBD1 might be the D (6 bases). CDR1 and CDR2 from the germline V gene are SGHTS and YDEGEE. CDR3 length equals 15 residues. Between the trimmed V and J ends, which lost 2 bases and 9 bases, there was a span of 15 bases. CDR3 amino acids: CASSFGVRGFNVLTF. CDR3 nucleotide sequence: TGTGCCAGCAGCTTTGGGGTTAGGGGGTTCAACGTCCTGACTTTC. The whole variable domain, remainder taken from reference TRBV5-8 and TRBJ2-6, is EAGVTQSPTHLIKTRGQQATLRCSPISGHTSVYWYQQALGLGLQFLLWYDEGEERNRGNFPPRFSGRQFPNYSSELNVNALELEDSALYLCASSFGVRGFNVLTFGAGSRLTVL.

This clonotype was found once. This chain joins TRBV2 and TRBJ1-1, with D tentatively TRBD1 (5 bases). The CDR3 is made up of 14 amino acids. Germline loops: CDR1 SNHLY, CDR2 FYNNEI. Trimming removed 8 bases at V and 1 base at J, with 14 bases between. CDR3 region: CASLRQGANTEAFF. As DNA, the CDR3 is TGTGCCAGCCTAAGGCAGGGTGCGAACACTGAAGCTTTCTTT.

This clonotype has a handful of counts. The chain couples TRBV5-1 to TRBJ2-1; 12 bases line up with TRBD2. There are 15 residues in the CDR3. Germline CDR1 and CDR2: SGHRS and YFSETQ. The V segment lost 4 bases and the J segment 6 bases; nucleotides outside the gene matches: 5. In DNA form, the CDR3 reads TGCGCCAGCAGCCTAAGACTAGCGGGGGTCAATGAGCAGTTCTTC. Translated: CASSLRLAGVNEQFF.

The chain has TRBV27 and TRBJ1-2; no reliable D call. Germline V gives CDR1 MNHEY, CDR2 SMNVEV (reference sequence). This CDR3 is 13 amino acids long. Between the trimmed V and J ends, which lost 7 bases and 2 bases, there was a span of 11 bases. This chain's CDR3 is CASKRTGNYGYTF. The DNA for the CDR3 is TGTGCCAGCAAAAGGACGGGAAACTATGGCTACACCTTC.

This clonotype was counted only a few times. V gene TRBV7-9 combines with J gene TRBJ2-1, with 15 bases that match TRBD2. The CDR3 totals 19 residues. The germline CDR1 and CDR2 sequences are SEHNR and FQNEAQ (reference sequence). Trimming removed 5 bases from V and 4 bases from J; junction bases left unmatched: 12. CDR3 in amino acids: CASSPGLAGGPLKYNEQFF. The DNA of the CDR3 is TGTGCCAGCAGCCCCGGACTAGCGGGAGGGCCGCTAAAATACAATGAGCAGTTCTTC. Combining the CDR3 with reference TRBV7-9 and TRBJ2-1 gives the whole variable domain DTGVSQNPRHKITKRGQNVTFRCDPISEHNRLYWYRQTLGQGPEFLTYFQNEAQLEKSRLLSDRFSAERPKGSFSTLEIQRTEQGDSAMYLCASSPGLAGGPLKYNEQFFGPGTRLTVL.

This clonotype occurred once. This rearrangement joins TRBV25-1 to TRBJ1-1; no clear D gene. The V and J ends lost 5 bases and 6 bases respectively, with 7 bases between them. There are 11 residues in the CDR3. CDR1 is MGHDK, CDR2 SYGVNS, per germline. The CDR3: CASSNGAEAFF. CDR3 nucleotide sequence: TGTGCCAGCAGTAACGGCGCTGAAGCTTTCTTT.

The rearrangement joins TRBV10-3 to TRBJ2-7; the D call may be TRBD1 or TRBD2 (5 bases each). This CDR3 region has 14 residues. Germline CDR1 reads ENHRY; CDR2 reads SYGVKD. V was shortened by 9 bases and J by 6 bases, with 21 bases between the two germline ends. The DNA of the CDR3 is TGTGCCATGTCGGGGACGTCCGATGTAGGCGAGCAGTACTTC. It codes for CAMSGTSDVGEQYF.

Only a few counts were recorded for this clonotype. The CDR3 DNA follows: TGTGCCAGCAGCAAAGTTGGGACAGCGCACTCACTGAACACTGAAGCTTTCTTT. It specifies CASSKVGTAHSLNTEAFF. This chain links TRBV21-1 with TRBJ1-1; the listed D gene, TRBD1, was not tested against the DNA. TRBV21-1 is shown as a pseudogene. The CDR3 has 18 amino acids.

V and J are TRBV7-9 and TRBJ2-3; D may match TRBD1 or TRBD2 (5 bases each). The germline V gene has CDR1 SEHNR and CDR2 FQNEAQ (reference sequence). This CDR3 has 16 amino acids. V lost 2 bases and J lost 3, with 15 bases in between. The CDR3 sequence is CASSLWDPKGTDTQYF. The CDR3 DNA is TGTGCCAGCAGCTTATGGGACCCTAAGGGGACAGATACGCAGTATTTT.

The V call is TRBV20-1, the J call TRBJ2-4; 8 bases are a match to TRBD2. After removal of 3 bases from V and 10 bases from J, the junction contained 8 bases not matched to a gene. The CDR3 consists of 13 residues. Germline V gene lookup returns CDR1 DFQATT and CDR2 SNEGSKA (reference sequence). The CDR3 nucleotides read TGCAGTGCTAGTTATCTAGCGGGCGCAATTCAGTACTTC. Translation: CSASYLAGAIQYF.

V is TRBV7-2 and J is TRBJ1-4; 9 bases are shared with TRBD1. J lost 6 bases, V lost 2 bases, and 4 bases had no gene match. The CDR3 totals 15 residues. Germline V CDR1 and CDR2: SGHTA, FQGNSA. DNA of the CDR3: TGTGCCAGCAGCTTATGGGGACAGGGTCATGAAAAACTGTTTTTT. Encoded protein: CASSLWGQGHEKLFF. The variable domain in full, completed from reference TRBV7-2 and TRBJ1-4, reads GAGVSQSPSNKVTEKGKDVELRCDPISGHTALYWYRQSLGQGLEFLIYFQGNSAPDKSGLPSDRFSAERTGGSVSTLTIQRTQQEDSAVYLCASSLWGQGHEKLFFGSGTQLSVL.

The chain is built from TRBV12-3 or TRBV12-4 and TRBJ2-1; TRBD2 might be the D (6 bases). Between the trimmed V and J ends, which lost 6 bases and 14 bases, there was a span of 14 bases. This CDR3 comprises 11 residues. CDR3 sequence: CASSQGLVEFF. CDR3 sequence (DNA): TGTGCCAGCAGCCAGGGACTCGTGGAGTTCTTC.

The V call is TRBV20-1, the J call TRBJ2-1; 10 positions match TRBD2. The CDR3 is 14 residues long. The germline CDR1 and CDR2 sequences are DFQATT and SNEGSKA (reference sequence). V lost 3 bases, J lost 6 bases, and 5 bases stayed unmatched. The CDR3 is CSASLASGSNEQFF. CDR3 coding DNA: TGCAGTGCTAGTTTGGCTAGCGGGAGCAATGAGCAGTTCTTC.

The J gene is TRBJ1-1, the V gene TRBV3-1; no clear D gene. This CDR3 is 11 amino acids long. CDR1 is LGHDT and CDR2 is YNNKEL in the germline V gene (reference sequence). Trimming took 3 bases from V and 3 from J, leaving 2 bases between them. The CDR3 loop is CASSHYTEAFF. DNA for the CDR3: TGTGCCAGCAGCCATTACACTGAAGCTTTCTTT.